This T cell receptor (beta chain) was captured by sequencing in a study of T cells in Graves' hyperthyroidism and ophthalmopathy. Those with hyperthyroidism were 18 to 65 years old, newly diagnosed, and ill for under 2 months. The investigators amplified TCR beta CDR3 regions from RNA transcripts. With the HTBI primer set, the TCR CDR3 went through a first round of RT-PCR. TCRdb independently ran MiXCR on the multiplex PCR reads; one entry per CDR3 protein. The sample contains a few hundred thousand distinct CDR3 sequences, roughly an eighth of which appear only once. In the case of this clonotype: A much larger clone sits a single nucleotide away, making a read error possible.

CDR1 is SGHVS, CDR2 FQNEAQ, per germline. The CDR3 covers 13 residues. The genes are TRBV7-8 and TRBJ1-1; maybe TRBD1 (5 bases). Sequenced input: blood. This clonotype was sampled from a woman aged 18-35 years with Graves' hyperthyroidism. CDR3 coding DNA: TGTGCCAGCACGATGGGACCGCAGACTGAAGCTTCCTTT. Protein sequence: CASTMGPQTEASF.